This passage covers 18 T cell receptor beta chains from one sample sequenced in a study of response to subunit inactivated influenza vaccine. TCRdb analysed the RT-PCR reads with MiXCR anew, one entry per CDR3 protein. Among some 480,000 distinct CDR3 sequences listed, approximately 11% were seen once. Here the sequenced sample was PBMCs from blood, taken more than 35 days after vaccination. The origin of the receptors is a man in his fifties who received an inactivated influenza vaccine.

In its sample, this clonotype was seen a few times. The rearrangement joins TRBV11-2 to TRBJ2-7; 7 positions match TRBD2. The length of the CDR3 is 14 residues. Germline values: CDR1 SGHAT, CDR2 FQNNGV. Trimming took 0 bases from V and 6 from J; bases not matched to a gene: 5. CDR3 sequence: CASSLDPGGSEQYF. Here the CDR3 DNA reads TGTGCCAGCAGCTTAGATCCCGGGGGGAGCGAGCAGTACTTC.

The chain carries TRBV7-2 and TRBJ2-3; unclear D gene. V was trimmed by 4 bases and J by 7 bases, leaving 21 bases between them. CDR3 size: 16 residues. Germline-derived CDR1 and CDR2 are SGHTA and FQGNSA. In DNA form, the CDR3 reads TGTGCCAGCAGCTCAATGATGGCTAGATCTGGGAATACGCAGTATTTT. Residues: CASSSMMARSGNTQYF.

J is TRBJ2-2 and V is TRBV10-3; no firm D call. The V gene lost 0 bases and the J gene lost 0 bases, with 20 bases spanning the gap. Per the germline V gene, CDR1 is ENHRY and CDR2 is SYGVKD. CDR3 size: 20 residues. CDR3 protein: CAISESYGFQFGSNTGELFF. CDR3 DNA: TGTGCCATCAGTGAGTCGTACGGTTTTCAATTCGGTTCGAACACCGGGGAGCTGTTTTTT.

At least ten counts were recorded for this clonotype. The chain carries TRBV20-1 and TRBJ2-3; TRBD2 agrees at 13 bases. CDR1 is DFQATT, CDR2 SNEGSKA, per germline (reference sequence). This CDR3 contains 19 residues. Trimming removed 0 bases from V and 0 bases from J; junction bases left unmatched: 9. CDR3 protein: CSARDPRLAGGLSTDTQYF. The CDR3 DNA sequence: TGCAGTGCTAGAGATCCTAGACTAGCGGGGGGCCTGAGCACAGATACGCAGTATTTT.

This clonotype has ten or more counts. V and J are TRBV7-3 and TRBJ2-3, with D perhaps TRBD1 (5 bases). Germline CDR1 is SGHTA and CDR2 is FQGTGA. V dropped 4 bases and J dropped 3 bases, with 8 bases sitting between them. There are 13 residues in the CDR3. CDR3 residues: CASSSGITDTQYF. DNA for the CDR3: TGTGCCAGCAGCTCAGGGATAACAGATACGCAGTATTTT.

This clonotype is labeled as medium-sized (0.01 to 0.1%). The J gene is TRBJ2-3, the V gene TRBV20-1; 10 positions agree with TRBD2. The CDR3 totals 15 residues. In germline, CDR1 is DFQATT, CDR2 SNEGSKA (reference sequence). V lost 4 bases, J lost 0 bases, and 4 bases stayed unmatched. CDR3 DNA sequence: TGCAGTGCTACGGGACTAGCGAAGAGCACAGATACGCAGTATTTT. This sequence encodes CSATGLAKSTDTQYF.

This clonotype was seen repeatedly, ten times or more. V usage is TRBV29-1 and J usage is TRBJ2-5, with D perhaps TRBD1 (5 bases). Germline V CDR1 and CDR2: SQVTM, ANQGSEA. The ends were cut back, 3 bases at V and 4 bases at J, with 9 bases in the middle. The CDR3 runs to 12 residues. The CDR3 here is CSVEQGRETQYF. The CDR3 DNA is TGCAGCGTTGAGCAGGGTCGAGAGACCCAGTACTTC.

This chain connects TRBV20-1 to TRBJ2-5; D uncertain. V lost 5 bases and J lost 5, with 12 bases in between. CDR3 length equals 12 residues. CDR1 is DFQATT and CDR2 is SNEGSKA in the germline V gene (reference sequence). CDR3: CSAGQDSETQYF. As DNA, the CDR3 is TGCAGTGCTGGGCAGGATTCCGAGACCCAGTACTTC.

The V gene is TRBV7-2, the J gene TRBJ1-5; no reliable D call. CDR1 and CDR2 (germline): SGHTA, FQGNSA. The CDR3 is made up of 14 amino acids. The V gene lost 3 bases and the J gene lost 6 bases, with 12 bases spanning the gap. The chain's CDR3 is CASSFAGPSQPQHF. As DNA, the CDR3 is TGTGCCAGCAGCTTCGCCGGACCGAGTCAGCCCCAGCATTTT.

The table lists this clonotype with many counts. The V and J genes are TRBV9 and TRBJ2-1; no definite D call. Germline V lookup: CDR1 SGDLS, CDR2 YYNGEE. The CDR3 runs 15 residues. The V end was cut by 0 bases, the J end by 4 bases, with 11 bases between. CDR3 coding DNA: TGTGCCAGCAGCGTAGGGGTAGCAGCATACAATGAGCAGTTCTTC. Residues: CASSVGVAAYNEQFF.

In this sample, this clonotype turned up a few times. V usage is TRBV7-3 and J usage is TRBJ2-2; no reliable D call. Deletions cut 5 bases from V and 6 bases from J, with 7 bases between. The CDR3 covers 12 residues. CDR1 and CDR2 from the germline V gene are SGHTA and FQGTGA. As DNA, the CDR3 is TGTGCCAGCAGCCCTTTTTCCGGGGAGCTGTTTTTT. Its protein product is CASSPFSGELFF. Combining the CDR3 with reference TRBV7-3 and TRBJ2-2 gives the whole variable domain GAGVSQTPSNKVTEKGKYVELRCDPISGHTALYWYRQSLGQGPEFLIYFQGTGAADDSGLPNDRFFAVRPEGSVSTLKIQRTERGDSAVYLCASSPFSGELFFGEGSRLTVL.

This clonotype was seen a handful of times. The chain uses TRBV5-1 and TRBJ2-1, with D uncertain. Germline loops: CDR1 SGHRS, CDR2 YFSETQ. V gave up 4 bases and J gave up 9 bases, with 17 bases separating them. The CDR3 extends over 14 amino acids. The CDR3 DNA reads as TGCGCCAGCAGCCCAGGCCGTGGGGAAGGTGAGCAGTTCTTC. Its protein is CASSPGRGEGEQFF.

This clonotype was seen more than once but under ten times. This chain connects TRBV4-1 to TRBJ2-3, with D possibly matching TRBD2 (5 bases). V was cut by 1 base and J by 9 bases, with 11 bases left in between. The germline gives CDR1 MGHRA, CDR2 YSYEKL. There are 13 residues in the CDR3. The CDR3 sequence: CASSQVASGTQYF. CDR3 bases: TGCGCCAGCAGCCAAGTAGCGTCGGGGACGCAGTATTTT.

This clonotype turned up a few times. The chain has TRBV7-2 and TRBJ2-7; D perhaps matches TRBD2 (5 bases). The CDR3 runs 15 residues. Germline CDR1 reads SGHTA; CDR2 reads FQGNSA. With 1 base removed from V and 2 bases from J, the gap between germline ends came to 12 bases. The CDR3 coding sequence is TGTGCCAGCAGCTTAGTTCGGACTCGCCCCTACGAGCAGTACTTC. Translating gives CASSLVRTRPYEQYF.

This clonotype was counted at least ten times. The chain employs TRBV10-2 and TRBJ1-1, with D possibly being TRBD1 (5 bases). V dropped 4 bases and J dropped 11 bases, with 14 bases sitting between them. CDR3 size: 12 residues. In germline, CDR1 is WSHSY, CDR2 SAAADI. The CDR3, as DNA: TGCGCCAGCAGTGTCGGGGGTCACGAGGCTTTCTTT. Residues: CASSVGGHEAFF.

This clonotype was detected ten times or more. V usage is TRBV20-1 and J usage is TRBJ2-1; 7 bases line up with TRBD1. Looked up from germline, CDR1 is DFQATT and CDR2 is SNEGSKA (reference sequence). Unmatched junction bases numbered 5, after V lost 4 bases and J lost 5 bases. The CDR3 runs 13 residues. The CDR3 DNA is TGCAGTGCTACCCACAGGGGCCACAATGAGCAGTTCTTC. It yields the protein CSATHRGHNEQFF.

In its sample, this clonotype was seen many times. This rearrangement joins TRBV12-3 or TRBV12-4 to TRBJ2-7, with a tentative D call TRBD2 (6 bases). V was clipped by 4 bases and J by 0 bases, with 10 bases between them. The CDR3 contains 14 residues. CDR3 in DNA: TGTGCCAGCAGTTGGGACTTCAGCTCCTACGAGCAGTACTTC. Translation: CASSWDFSSYEQYF.

This clonotype has only a few counts. The chain uses TRBV7-2 and TRBJ1-5; D uncertain. This CDR3 is 14 amino acids long. V lost 2 bases to trimming and J lost 4 bases, with 9 bases between them. The germline V gene encodes CDR1 SGHTA and CDR2 FQGNSA. CDR3 in DNA: TGTGCCAGCAGCTTACAACAGACGAATCAGCCCCAGCATTTT. This encodes CASSLQQTNQPQHF.